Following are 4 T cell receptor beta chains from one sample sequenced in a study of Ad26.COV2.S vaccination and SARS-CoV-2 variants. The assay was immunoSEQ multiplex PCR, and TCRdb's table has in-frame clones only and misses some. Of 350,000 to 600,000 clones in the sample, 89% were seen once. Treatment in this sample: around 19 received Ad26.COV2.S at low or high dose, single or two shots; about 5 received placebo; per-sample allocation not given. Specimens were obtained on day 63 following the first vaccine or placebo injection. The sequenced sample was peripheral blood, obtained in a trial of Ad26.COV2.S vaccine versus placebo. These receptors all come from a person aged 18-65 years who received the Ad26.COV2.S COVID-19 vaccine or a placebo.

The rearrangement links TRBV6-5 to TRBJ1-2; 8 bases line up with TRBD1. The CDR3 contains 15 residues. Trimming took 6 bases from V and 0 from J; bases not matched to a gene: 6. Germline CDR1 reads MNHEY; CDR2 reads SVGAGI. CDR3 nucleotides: TGTGCCAGCAGGGACAGGGTGGGAGCTAACTATGGCTACACCTTC. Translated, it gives CASRDRVGANYGYTF.

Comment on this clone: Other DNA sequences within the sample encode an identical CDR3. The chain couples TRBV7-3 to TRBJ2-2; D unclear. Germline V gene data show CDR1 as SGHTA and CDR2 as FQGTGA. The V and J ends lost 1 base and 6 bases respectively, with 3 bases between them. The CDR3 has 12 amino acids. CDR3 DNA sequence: TGTGCCAGCAGCTTAAGCGCCGGGGAGCTGTTTTTT. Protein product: CASSLSAGELFF.

The CDR3 sequence: CASTSPRVTGELFF. CDR3 DNA: TGTGCCAGCACCTCCCCGCGGGTCACCGGGGAGCTGTTTTTT. The chain combines TRBV6-6 with TRBJ2-2, with D possibly TRBD2 on 5 matching bases. CDR1 is MNHNY, CDR2 SVGAGI, per germline (reference sequence). The CDR3 length is 14 residues. The ends were cut back, 7 bases at V and 4 bases at J, with 13 bases in the middle.

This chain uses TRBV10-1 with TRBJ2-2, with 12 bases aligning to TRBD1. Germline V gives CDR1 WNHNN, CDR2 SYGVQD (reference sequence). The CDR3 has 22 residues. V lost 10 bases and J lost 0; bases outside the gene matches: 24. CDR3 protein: CANSLKTGTGGAGLPNTGELFF. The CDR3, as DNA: TGCGCCAACTCATTAAAAACCGGGACAGGGGGCGCTGGTCTACCGAACACCGGGGAGCTGTTTTTT.